This T cell receptor beta chain was recorded in a study of cytomegalovirus exposure and HLA in healthy donors. General study findings and limits: The HLA-A and HLA-B alleles of most subjects were reportedly predicted accurately from TCR beta sequences.

Comment on this clone: Its antigen is not identified.

The CDR3 loop spans 14 amino acids. Germline V gene lookup returns CDR1 SGDLS and CDR2 YYNGEE. Trimming pared 2 bases from V and 3 bases from J, leaving 9 bases between. PCR primers comprised 60 Vbeta and 13 Jbeta primers. TCRdb's copy holds only in-frame clones and misses some; the assay was immunoSEQ multiplex PCR. The table has some 140,000 clones, around four fifths seen once. The genes are TRBV9 and TRBJ2-1; no clear D gene. Sequences were obtained from PBMCs. The receptor was isolated from a woman aged 50 to 60 in good health and CMV-seropositive. CDR3 nucleotides: TGTGCCAGCAGCGTCCCCGCGGACTACAATGAGCAGTTCTTC. Its protein is CASSVPADYNEQFF. Using reference TRBV9 and TRBJ2-1 for the parts outside the CDR3, the full variable domain is DSGVTQTPKHLITATGQRVTLRCSPRSGDLSVYWYQQSLDQGLQFLIQYYNGEERAKGNILERFSAQQFPDLHSELNLSSLELGDSALYFCASSVPADYNEQFFGPGTRLTVL.